The rows below give T cell receptor beta chains drawn from one sample of a study of blood T cell repertoires in COVID-19. Profiled with immunoSEQ multiplex PCR; TCRdb holds only in-frame clones, not every one. The sample lists roughly 250,000 clones, about 85% seen once, with about 6.3% in the top ten. The material sequenced was PBMCs or T cells enriched from blood (not recorded which). These receptors were obtained from a woman aged 30 to 39 with acute COVID-19. The CDR3 runs from the conserved cysteine through the conserved F or W. Only some rows state a clone size, as once, few, many or a class for expanded clones.

v_call clone_size cdr3_aa
TRBV6-6 . CASSLGRGTNYGYTF
TRBV6-5 . CASRPGQTPYEQYF
TRBV7-2 . CASSLQEGNQPQHF
TRBV4-1 . CASSQLDRDKYNEQFF
TRBV7-9 . CASSVSGNMNTGELFF
TRBV19 . CASSSGTRLVNGQYF
TRBV5-1 . CASSFTGGRNEQFF
TRBV6-5 once CASFAGGLREQYF
TRBV7-8 once CASSLAGGPGETQYF
TRBV27 . CASRPGQGIHEQYF
TRBV5-6 . CASSLQPGLRNNEQFF
TRBV2 once CASSAEQGASTNEKLFF
TRBV5-1 . CASSLYRDEQYF
TRBV18 . CASSPDSLPNYGYTF
TRBV7-9 . CASRDSGGNEQFF
TRBV28 . CASSLARQLKETQYF
TRBV3-1/TRBV3-2 . CASSQEPGGPGELFF
TRBV29-1 . CSVIGGGIYNEQFF
TRBV20-1 . CSASFGTSEISYEQYF
TRBV2 . CARGDRGGNEQFF
TRBV29-1 . CSVEKQTPMGGYTF
TRBV28 . CASSRKTGRRPGELFF
TRBV7-2 . CASSLGLADYNEQFF
TRBV29-1 . CSVGTSNTGELFF
TRBV7-3 . CASSSYGLAGSGNTQYF
TRBV28 . CASSQTMVAGLTDTQYF
TRBV7-5 . CARTCPPYGYTF
TRBV2 . CASSRRQKNTEAFF
TRBV4-1 . CASSPRLAGNNEQFF
TRBV7-2 . CASSHRTGVSGNQPQHF
TRBV28 . CASSAGHTDTQYF
TRBV11-2 . CASSSGLAGALAYYEQYF
TRBV6-5 once CASRNAGLDYGYTF
TRBV7-9 . CASSTRQGGTEAFF
TRBV30 once CAWGPTGNQPQHF
TRBV5-6 . CASSSGHYNEQFF